These 10 T cell receptor beta chains originate from one sample sequenced in a study of T cells in Graves' hyperthyroidism and ophthalmopathy. TCR beta CDR3 regions were amplified from RNA transcripts. HTBI primers drove first-round RT-PCR of the TCR CDR3. TCRdb used MiXCR to reprocess the multiplex PCR reads, holding one entry per CDR3 protein. The sample has about 640,000 distinct CDR3 sequences, about 20% seen once. Sequencing was performed on blood. The receptors were sampled from a man aged 30 to 39 with Graves' ophthalmopathy.

For the CDR3, the DNA is TGTGCCATCAGTAGCGGAGGGCACAATCAGCCCCAGCATTTT. Translating gives CAISSGGHNQPQHF. The gene calls are TRBV10-3 and TRBJ1-5; D gene unclear. The CDR3 has 14 amino acids. The V end lost 5 bases, the J end lost 3 bases, and 11 bases lay between the germline ends. The germline gives CDR1 ENHRY, CDR2 SYGVKD.

Only a few counts were recorded for this clonotype. The chain combines TRBV7-2 with TRBJ2-3; 12 bases are a match to TRBD2. From germline, CDR1 is SGHTA and CDR2 FQGNSA. The J segment lost 2 bases and the V segment lost 3 bases, leaving 3 bases of the junction unmatched. The CDR3 loop spans 16 amino acids. The chain's CDR3 is CASSFGLAGYTDTQYF. In DNA form, the CDR3 reads TGTGCCAGCAGCTTTGGACTAGCGGGGTACACAGATACGCAGTATTTT. The full variable domain, with the rest looked up from reference TRBV7-2 and TRBJ2-3, is GAGVSQSPSNKVTEKGKDVELRCDPISGHTALYWYRQSLGQGLEFLIYFQGNSAPDKSGLPSDRFSAERTGGSVSTLTIQRTQQEDSAVYLCASSFGLAGYTDTQYFGPGTRLTVL.

The gene calls are TRBV5-1 and TRBJ1-1; D is unclear. V was trimmed by 4 bases and J by 3 bases, leaving 7 bases between them. This CDR3 comprises 12 residues. The germline V gene has CDR1 SGHRS and CDR2 YFSETQ. The DNA for the CDR3 is TGCGCCAGCAGCGAGGAACACACTGAAGCTTTCTTT. Residues: CASSEEHTEAFF.

This clonotype has a handful of counts. The chain has TRBV6-1 and TRBJ1-6; possible D gene TRBD1, 6 bases. This CDR3 has 13 residues. Germline lookup yields CDR1 MNHNS and CDR2 SASEGT. Trimming stripped 5 bases from V and 8 bases from J, with 10 bases between. The CDR3 bases are TGTGCCAGCAGTCTTTACAGGGATTCACCCCTCCACTTT. Protein product: CASSLYRDSPLHF.

This clonotype was observed a few times. The V and J genes are TRBV14 and TRBJ1-1; weak D call: TRBD1 (5 bases). Looked up from germline, CDR1 is SGHDN and CDR2 is FVKESK. V was shortened by 1 base and J by 6 bases, with 15 bases between the two germline ends. The CDR3 has 15 amino acids. The CDR3 sequence: CASSQVGIGGPEAFF. The CDR3 DNA is TGTGCCAGCAGCCAAGTGGGGATCGGGGGACCTGAAGCTTTCTTT.

The chain employs TRBV12-3 or TRBV12-4 and TRBJ2-1; TRBD2 matches at 10 bases. V shed 6 bases, J shed 5 bases, and the junction held 7 bases outside the gene matches. CDR3 length: 15 amino acids. The CDR3 DNA follows: TGTGCCAGCAGAGACCTAGCGGGAGTGGACAATGAGCAGTTCTTC. It specifies CASRDLAGVDNEQFF.

This clonotype was observed a few times. Germline and junction disagree at one end, which may indicate a read error. This chain joins TRBV2 and TRBJ2-4, with TRBD2 matching over 8 bases. Per the germline V gene, CDR1 is SNHLY and CDR2 is FYNNEI. The CDR3 has 16 amino acids. CDR3: CAGSDESLAGGDIQYF. CDR3 DNA: TGTGCCGGCAGTGATGAGTCGTTGGCGGGAGGTGACATTCAGTACTTC.

The J gene is TRBJ2-7, the V gene TRBV11-2, with 7 bases that match TRBD2. The CDR3 has 14 residues. The germline V gene has CDR1 SGHAT and CDR2 FQNNGV. The V segment lost 3 bases and the J segment 1 base; nucleotides outside the gene matches: 3. The CDR3 reads CASSFQRGSYEQYF. The CDR3 coding sequence is TGTGCCAGCAGCTTTCAGCGGGGATCCTACGAGCAGTACTTC.

This clonotype has at least ten counts. The V call is TRBV7-2, the J call TRBJ2-7; possible D gene TRBD2, 7 bases. The germline gives CDR1 SGHTA, CDR2 FQGNSA. V was shortened by 4 bases and J by 2 bases, with 21 bases between the two germline ends. The CDR3 contains 17 residues. The chain's CDR3 is CASSYPGGGLHPYEQYF. CDR3 in DNA: TGTGCCAGCAGCTACCCGGGGGGCGGGCTACATCCCTACGAGCAGTACTTC.

The chain combines TRBV19 with TRBJ1-1; D gene ambiguous. The CDR3 is 14 residues long. Trimming pared 5 bases from V and 2 bases from J, leaving 12 bases between. CDR1 LNHDA and CDR2 SQIVND come from the germline V gene (reference sequence). CDR3 bases: TGTGCCAGTAGTGTCGGGGTCGGAAACACTGAAGCTTTCTTT. Translating it yields CASSVGVGNTEAFF.